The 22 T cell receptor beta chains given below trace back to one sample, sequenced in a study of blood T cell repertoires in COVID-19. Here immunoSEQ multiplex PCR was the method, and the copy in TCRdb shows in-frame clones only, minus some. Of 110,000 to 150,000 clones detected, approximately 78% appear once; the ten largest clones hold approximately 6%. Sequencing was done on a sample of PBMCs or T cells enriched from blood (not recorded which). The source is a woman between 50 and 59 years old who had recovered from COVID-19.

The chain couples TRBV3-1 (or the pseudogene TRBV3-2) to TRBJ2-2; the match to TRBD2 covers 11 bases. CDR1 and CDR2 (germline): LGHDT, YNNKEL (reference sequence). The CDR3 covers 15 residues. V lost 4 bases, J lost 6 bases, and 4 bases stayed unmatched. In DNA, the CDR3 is TGTGCCAGCAGCCGGACTAGCGGGTTGCCCGGGGAGCTGTTTTTT. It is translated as CASSRTSGLPGELFF.

DNA of the CDR3: TGTGCCACCGGTAAGGGGGTGCTCGGGTACGAGCAGTACGTC. Translated: CATGKGVLGYEQYV. This chain links TRBV28 with TRBJ2-7, with a tentative D call TRBD1 (6 bases). Trimming removed 10 bases at V and 4 bases at J, with 20 bases between. This CDR3 is 14 amino acids long. Germline-derived CDR1 and CDR2 are MDHEN and SYDVKM.

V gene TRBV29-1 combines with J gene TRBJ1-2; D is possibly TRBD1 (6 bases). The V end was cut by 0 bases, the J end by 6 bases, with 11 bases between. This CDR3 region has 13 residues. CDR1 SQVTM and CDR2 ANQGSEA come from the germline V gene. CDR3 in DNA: TGCAGCGTTGAAGATCCACAGGGACATGGCTACACCTTC. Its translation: CSVEDPQGHGYTF.

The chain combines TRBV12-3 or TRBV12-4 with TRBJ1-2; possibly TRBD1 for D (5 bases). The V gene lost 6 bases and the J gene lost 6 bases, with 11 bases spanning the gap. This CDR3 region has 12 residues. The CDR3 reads CASRNGGDGYTF. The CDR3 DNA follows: TGTGCCAGCAGGAATGGGGGGGATGGCTACACCTTC.

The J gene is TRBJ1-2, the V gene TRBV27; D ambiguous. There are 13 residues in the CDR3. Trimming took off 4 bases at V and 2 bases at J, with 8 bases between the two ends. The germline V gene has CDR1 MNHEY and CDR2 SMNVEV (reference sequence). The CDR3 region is CASSYSVNYGYTF. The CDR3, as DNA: TGTGCCAGCAGTTATTCTGTGAACTATGGCTACACCTTC.

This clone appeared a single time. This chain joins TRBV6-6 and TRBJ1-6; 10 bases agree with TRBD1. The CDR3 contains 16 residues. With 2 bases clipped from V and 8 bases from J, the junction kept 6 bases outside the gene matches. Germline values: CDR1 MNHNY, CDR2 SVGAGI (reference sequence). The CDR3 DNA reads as TGTGCCAGCAGTTACCCGACCGGGACAGGGGATTCACCCCTCCACTTT. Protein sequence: CASSYPTGTGDSPLHF.

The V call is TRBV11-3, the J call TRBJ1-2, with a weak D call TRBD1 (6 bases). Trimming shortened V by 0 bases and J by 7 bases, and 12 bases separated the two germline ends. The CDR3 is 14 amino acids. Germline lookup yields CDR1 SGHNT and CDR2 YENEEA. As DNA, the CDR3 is TGTGCCAGCAGCTTAGATCGAACAGGGATTGGCTACACCTTC. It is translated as CASSLDRTGIGYTF.

CDR3 in amino acids: CASRLQGGGEKLFF. The DNA of the CDR3 is TGCGCCAGCCGGTTACAGGGCGGTGGTGAAAAACTGTTTTTT. The rearrangement links TRBV10-2 to TRBJ1-4; TRBD1 is a possible D gene (6 bases). The germline CDR1 and CDR2 sequences are WSHSY and SAAADI. Trimming took 8 bases from V and 7 from J, leaving 17 bases between them. CDR3 length: 14 amino acids.

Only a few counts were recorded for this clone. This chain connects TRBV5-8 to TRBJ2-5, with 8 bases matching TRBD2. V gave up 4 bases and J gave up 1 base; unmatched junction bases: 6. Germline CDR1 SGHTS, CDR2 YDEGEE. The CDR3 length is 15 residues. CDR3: CASSPAGGIQETQYF. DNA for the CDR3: TGTGCCAGCAGCCCCGCGGGAGGTATCCAAGAGACCCAGTACTTC. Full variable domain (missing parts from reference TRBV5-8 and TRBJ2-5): EAGVTQSPTHLIKTRGQQATLRCSPISGHTSVYWYQQALGLGLQFLLWYDEGEERNRGNFPPRFSGRQFPNYSSELNVNALELEDSALYLCASSPAGGIQETQYFGPGTRLLVL.

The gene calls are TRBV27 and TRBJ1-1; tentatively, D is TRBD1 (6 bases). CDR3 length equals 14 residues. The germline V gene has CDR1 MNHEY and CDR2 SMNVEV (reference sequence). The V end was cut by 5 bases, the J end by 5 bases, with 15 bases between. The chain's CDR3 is CASSLLEGGTEAFF. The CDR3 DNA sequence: TGTGCCAGCAGTCTGTTAGAGGGGGGGACTGAAGCTTTCTTT.

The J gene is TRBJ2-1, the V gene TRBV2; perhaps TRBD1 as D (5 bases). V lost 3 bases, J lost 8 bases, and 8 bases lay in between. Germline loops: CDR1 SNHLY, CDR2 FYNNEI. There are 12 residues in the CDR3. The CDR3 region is CASSETVDEQFF. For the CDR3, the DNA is TGTGCCAGCAGTGAGACAGTGGATGAGCAGTTCTTC.

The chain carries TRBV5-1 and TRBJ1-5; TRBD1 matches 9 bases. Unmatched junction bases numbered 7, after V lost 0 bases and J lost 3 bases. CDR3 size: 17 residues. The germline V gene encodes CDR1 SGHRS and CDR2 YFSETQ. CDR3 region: CASSLDPQGATNQPQHF. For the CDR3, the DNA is TGCGCCAGCAGCTTGGATCCACAGGGGGCCACCAATCAGCCCCAGCATTTT.

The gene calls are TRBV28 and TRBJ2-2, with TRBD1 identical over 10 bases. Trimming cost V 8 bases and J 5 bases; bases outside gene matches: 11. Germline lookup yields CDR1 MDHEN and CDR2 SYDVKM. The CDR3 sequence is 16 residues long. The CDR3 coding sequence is TGTGCCAGCCAAACCGGGACAGGGGAGGAAACCGGGGAGCTGTTTTTT. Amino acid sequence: CASQTGTGEETGELFF. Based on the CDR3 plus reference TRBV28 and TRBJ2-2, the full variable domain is DVKVTQSSRYLVKRTGEKVFLECVQDMDHENMFWYRQDPGLGLRLIYFSYDVKMKEKGDIPEGYSVSREKKERFSLILESASTNQTSMYLCASQTGTGEETGELFFGEGSRLTVL.

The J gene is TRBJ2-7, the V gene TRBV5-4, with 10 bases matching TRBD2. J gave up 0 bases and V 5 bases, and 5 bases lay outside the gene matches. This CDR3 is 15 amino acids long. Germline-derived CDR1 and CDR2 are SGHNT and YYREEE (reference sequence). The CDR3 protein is CASSYSGGSSYEQYF. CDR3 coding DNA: TGTGCCAGCAGTTATAGCGGGGGGAGCTCCTACGAGCAGTACTTC.

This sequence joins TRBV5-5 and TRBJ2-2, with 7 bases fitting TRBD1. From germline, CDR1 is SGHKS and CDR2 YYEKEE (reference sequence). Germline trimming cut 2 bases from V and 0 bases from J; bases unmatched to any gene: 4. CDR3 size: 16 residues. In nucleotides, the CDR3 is TGTGCCAGCAGCTTTAGGACAGGCACGAACACCGGGGAGCTGTTTTTT. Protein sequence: CASSFRTGTNTGELFF.

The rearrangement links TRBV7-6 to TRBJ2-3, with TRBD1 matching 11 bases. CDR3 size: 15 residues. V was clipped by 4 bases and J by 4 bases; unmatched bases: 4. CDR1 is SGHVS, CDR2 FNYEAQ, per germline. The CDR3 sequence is CASSSPGQGADTQYF. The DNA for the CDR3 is TGTGCCAGCAGCTCCCCGGGACAGGGGGCAGATACGCAGTATTTT.

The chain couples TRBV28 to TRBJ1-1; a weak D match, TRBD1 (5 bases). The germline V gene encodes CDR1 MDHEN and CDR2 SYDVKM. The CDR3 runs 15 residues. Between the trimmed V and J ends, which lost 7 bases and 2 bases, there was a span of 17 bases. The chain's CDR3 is CASTPNGQGNTEAFF. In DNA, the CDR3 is TGTGCCAGCACGCCAAATGGGCAGGGAAACACTGAAGCTTTCTTT.

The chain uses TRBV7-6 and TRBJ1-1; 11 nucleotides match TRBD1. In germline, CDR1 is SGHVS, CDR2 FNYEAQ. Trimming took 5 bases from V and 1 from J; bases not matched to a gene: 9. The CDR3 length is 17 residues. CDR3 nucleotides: TGTGCCAGCAGCACCCGGGACAGGGGGGGAGGGAACACTGAAGCTTTCTTT. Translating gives CASSTRDRGGGNTEAFF.

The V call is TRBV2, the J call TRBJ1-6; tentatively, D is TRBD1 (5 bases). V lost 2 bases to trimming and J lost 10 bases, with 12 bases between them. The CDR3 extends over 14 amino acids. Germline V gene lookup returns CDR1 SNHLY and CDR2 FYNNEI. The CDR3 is CASSEKPGGSPLHF. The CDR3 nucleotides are TGTGCCAGCAGTGAAAAGCCGGGGGGGTCACCCCTCCACTTT.

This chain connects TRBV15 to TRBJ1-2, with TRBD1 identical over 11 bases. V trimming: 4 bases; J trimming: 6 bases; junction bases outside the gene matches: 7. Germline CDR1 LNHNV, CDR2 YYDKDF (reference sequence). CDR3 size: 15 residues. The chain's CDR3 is CATSTRTGGDDGYTF. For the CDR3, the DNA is TGTGCCACCAGCACCCGGACAGGGGGCGATGATGGCTACACCTTC.

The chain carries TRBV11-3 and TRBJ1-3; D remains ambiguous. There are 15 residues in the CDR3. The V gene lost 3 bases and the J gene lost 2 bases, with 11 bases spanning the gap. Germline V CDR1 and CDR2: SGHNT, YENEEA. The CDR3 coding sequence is TGTGCCAGCAGCTTGGGAGGCCAGGCTGGAAACACCATATATTTT. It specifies CASSLGGQAGNTIYF.

The CDR3 spells CASSPSAGTGGNTIYF. CDR3 nucleotides: TGTGCCAGCAGCCCTAGCGCCGGGACAGGAGGAAACACCATATATTTT. The chain couples TRBV4-2 to TRBJ1-3; 8 bases agree with TRBD1. The V gene's germline CDR1 is LGHNA and CDR2 YNFKEQ. The CDR3 has 16 residues. Trimming removed 4 bases from V and 4 bases from J; junction bases left unmatched: 9.